This TCR beta chain is from a study of CD8+ T cells in alopecia areata. RNA extraction was followed by reverse transcription into cDNA, which acted as the sequencing template. Some clones are missing from TCRdb's copy, which holds only in-frame ones; the method was immunoSEQ multiplex PCR. The sample carries a few hundred thousand clones, roughly two fifths recorded once. Treatment noted: oral pan-JAK inhibitor, 5-10 mg twice daily. Germline assignment: CDR1 SGHDN and CDR2 FVKESK. The CDR3 has 18 amino acids. V was cut by 1 base and J by 4 bases, with 22 bases left in between. The rearrangement uses TRBV14 and TRBJ2-5, with D perhaps TRBD1 (7 bases). This clonotype was obtained from a human donor with alopecia areata. This sample comprised CD4+ T cells sorted from blood, obtained at approximately week 34, from a patient treated with tofacitinib. The CDR3 nucleotides read TGTGCCAGCAGCCAAGGGTCGACCCTCAGGGGGGAAGGAGAGACCCAGTACTTC. Its translation: CASSQGSTLRGEGETQYF.